This TCR beta chain was recovered during a study of identifying expanded T cells in peripheral blood. Study findings and constraints: Roughly two-week clone count variance significantly increased as total template count grew.

Measured with immunoSEQ multiplex PCR; TCRdb has only the in-frame clones, and not every one. Of about 81,000 clones listed, 84% are singletons. In the case of this clone: Its antigen remains unknown.

Sequences were obtained from blood. This receptor was identified in a person aged 18 to 75 in good health.

CDR3 residues: CASSGGQTPYEQYF. In nucleotides, the CDR3 is TGTGCCAGCAGTGGGGGACAGACGCCCTACGAGCAGTACTTC. The rearrangement uses TRBV6-1 and TRBJ2-7, with 7 bases matching TRBD1. CDR3 length: 14 residues. V dropped 4 bases and J dropped 2; count of bases not matched to a gene: 5. Germline CDR1 MNHNS, CDR2 SASEGT.